This TCR beta chain was identified during a study of OX40 agonist ivuxolimab in advanced cancers. Study-wide results and limits: By week 6 at 0.1 to 3.0 mg/kg, blood CD4+ and CD8+ T cells had expanded clonally. Low normalized clonal expansion also occurred in some nonresponding patients. What antigens the expanded peripheral T cells recognized was never established.

Trimming removed 4 bases from V and 7 bases from J; junction bases left unmatched: 13. Germline CDR1 SGDLS, CDR2 YYNGEE. The CDR3 covers 16 residues. Turning to this clone: Its antigen is as yet unknown.

Sequencing used immunoSEQ multiplex PCR; TCRdb keeps in-frame clones, though not all of them. The sample consists of around 93,000 clones, 85% to 90% of them appearing once. Here the sequenced sample was CD4+ or CD8+ T cells sorted from blood, taken in a trial of the OX40 agonist ivuxolimab. The clonotype originates from an adult with an advanced solid tumor such as melanoma, head and neck, liver or kidney cancer. The chain uses TRBV9 and TRBJ2-2, with 7 nucleotides matching TRBD2. Here the CDR3 reads CASSRVAAGVSGELFF. The CDR3 DNA is TGTGCCAGCAGCCGAGTCGCGGCGGGGGTGAGCGGGGAGCTGTTTTTT.